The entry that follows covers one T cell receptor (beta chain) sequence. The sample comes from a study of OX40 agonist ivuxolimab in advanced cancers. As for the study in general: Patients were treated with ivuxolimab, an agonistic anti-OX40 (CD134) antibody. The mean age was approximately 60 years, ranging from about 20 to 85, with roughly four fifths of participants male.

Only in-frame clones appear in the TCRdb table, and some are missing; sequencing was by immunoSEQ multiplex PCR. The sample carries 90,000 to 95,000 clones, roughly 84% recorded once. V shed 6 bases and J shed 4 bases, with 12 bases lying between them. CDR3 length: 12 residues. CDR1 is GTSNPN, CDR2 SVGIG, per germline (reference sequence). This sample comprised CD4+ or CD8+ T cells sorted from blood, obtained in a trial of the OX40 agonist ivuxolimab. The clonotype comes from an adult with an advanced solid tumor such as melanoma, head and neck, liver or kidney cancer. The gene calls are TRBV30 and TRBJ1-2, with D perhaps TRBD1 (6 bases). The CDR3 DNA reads TGTGCCTGTCTGACAGGCTCCTATGGCTACACCTTC. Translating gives CACLTGSYGYTF.